The 16 T cell receptor beta chains below come from one sample, sequenced in a study of T cell responses to AZD1222 COVID-19 vaccine. This table comes from immunoSEQ multiplex PCR, and its TCRdb copy is limited to in-frame clones, with some not included. The table shows 95,000 to 110,000 clones, with 86% occurring only once. Sample: peripheral blood, taken 28 days after the second dose of the MenACWY control vaccine. These receptor sequences come from an adult who received the MenACWY meningococcal vaccine as a control.

This chain uses TRBV7-2 with TRBJ2-5; no clear D. This CDR3 has 12 residues. Trimming stripped 2 bases from V and 2 bases from J, with 3 bases between. The germline V gene encodes CDR1 SGHTA and CDR2 FQGNSA. CDR3 nucleotide sequence: TGTGCCAGCAGCTTAATGCAAGAGACCCAGTACTTC. Translation gives CASSLMQETQYF.

This chain uses TRBV10-2 with TRBJ1-5; D not certain. Germline CDR1 is WSHSY and CDR2 is SAAADI. V was shortened by 4 bases and J by 10 bases, with 14 bases between the two germline ends. The CDR3 is 13 amino acids. CDR3 in DNA: TGCGCCAGCAGTGCGCCAGCTCAAGGACCCCAGCATTTT. Translating gives CASSAPAQGPQHF.

In nucleotides, the CDR3 is TGTGCCAGCAGTCACTTTAGCGGGGGCCCTCGCAACCCGAACACCGGGGAGCTGTTTTTT. Translated: CASSHFSGGPRNPNTGELFF. V and J are TRBV6-4 and TRBJ2-2; 9 bases match TRBD2. The CDR3 runs to 20 residues. From germline, CDR1 is MRHNA and CDR2 SNTAGT. V lost 5 bases to trimming and J lost 0 bases; unmatched junction nucleotides: 16.

The chain couples TRBV5-8 to TRBJ2-7, with D possibly matching TRBD1 (6 bases). Germline CDR1 SGHTS, CDR2 YDEGEE. The CDR3 runs to 14 residues. Trimming removed 1 base at V and 3 bases at J, with 11 bases between. This CDR3 is CASSLSQGSYEQYF. DNA of the CDR3: TGTGCCAGCAGCTTGAGCCAGGGGAGCTACGAGCAGTACTTC.

The chain employs TRBV29-1 and TRBJ1-1; the match to TRBD1 covers 7 bases. The CDR3 sequence is 14 residues long. Losses at the gene ends were 4 bases for V and 1 base for J; bases not matched to a gene: 6. The germline V gene encodes CDR1 SQVTM and CDR2 ANQGSEA. In DNA, the CDR3 is TGCAGCGTTGGTAGGACAGGACAGAACACTGAAGCTTTCTTT. Translating gives CSVGRTGQNTEAFF. The whole variable domain, filled in from reference TRBV29-1 and TRBJ1-1, reads SAVISQKPSRDICQRGTSLTIQCQVDSQVTMMFWYRQQPGQSLTLIATANQGSEATYESGFVIDKFPISRPNLTFSTLTVSNMSPEDSSIYLCSVGRTGQNTEAFFGQGTRLTVV.

The chain recombines TRBV28 with TRBJ1-2; D gene ambiguous. CDR1 MDHEN and CDR2 SYDVKM come from the germline V gene. V lost 5 bases to trimming and J lost 4 bases, with 11 bases between them. CDR3 length: 13 residues. Written as DNA, the CDR3 is TGTGCCAGCAGTCCCGGACCCTTCTATGGCTACACCTTC. It encodes CASSPGPFYGYTF.

The chain combines TRBV28 with TRBJ2-7, with 9 positions matching TRBD1. From germline, CDR1 is MDHEN and CDR2 SYDVKM. This CDR3 region has 16 residues. V lost 7 bases to trimming and J lost 3 bases; unmatched junction nucleotides: 13. In DNA form, the CDR3 reads TGTGCCAGCACCCCCACCCGGAACAGGGGGCTCTACGAGCAGTACTTC. This codes for CASTPTRNRGLYEQYF.

The genes are TRBV3-1 (or the pseudogene TRBV3-2) and TRBJ2-3; TRBD2 matches at 10 bases. The CDR3 length is 14 residues. Per the germline V gene, CDR1 is LGHDT and CDR2 is YNNKEL (reference sequence). V shed 2 bases, J shed 10 bases, and the junction held 6 bases outside the gene matches. The CDR3 protein is CASSQPTGTSAQYF. The DNA of the CDR3 is TGTGCCAGCAGCCAACCTACTGGGACTAGCGCGCAGTATTTT.

The chain uses TRBV3-1 (or the pseudogene TRBV3-2) and TRBJ1-1, with D perhaps TRBD1 (5 bases). The CDR3 runs to 12 residues. V shed 3 bases and J shed 4 bases, with 6 bases lying between them. Germline V lookup: CDR1 LGHDT, CDR2 YNNKEL (reference sequence). This CDR3 reads CASSHGGTEAFF. The CDR3 bases are TGTGCCAGCAGCCACGGGGGCACTGAAGCTTTCTTT.

The chain couples TRBV5-1 to TRBJ2-3, with TRBD1 matching 10 bases. The germline V gene has CDR1 SGHRS and CDR2 YFSETQ. This CDR3 has 15 residues. J gave up 5 bases and V 0 bases, and 3 bases lay outside the gene matches. The CDR3 bases are TGCGCCAGCAGCTTGGGGACAGGGGGGGTAGATACGCAGTATTTT. This translates into CASSLGTGGVDTQYF.

The V call is TRBV7-2, the J call TRBJ1-2, with D hard to call. Germline V gene data show CDR1 as SGHTA and CDR2 as FQGNSA. V was shortened by 1 base and J by 1 base, with 4 bases between the two germline ends. The CDR3 runs to 13 residues. CDR3 DNA: TGTGCCAGCAGCTTAGAGATTAACTATGGCTACACCTTC. Amino acids: CASSLEINYGYTF. Looking up the rest from reference TRBV7-2 and TRBJ1-2 gives the full variable domain: GAGVSQSPSNKVTEKGKDVELRCDPISGHTALYWYRQSLGQGLEFLIYFQGNSAPDKSGLPSDRFSAERTGGSVSTLTIQRTQQEDSAVYLCASSLEINYGYTFGSGTRLTVV.

CDR3 sequence reads: CASSPHEGFGSPLHF. The CDR3 DNA sequence: TGTGCCAGCAGCCCCCATGAGGGCTTTGGTTCACCCCTCCACTTT. The V call is TRBV3-1 (or the pseudogene TRBV3-2), the J call TRBJ1-6; no definite D call. Germline loops: CDR1 LGHDT, CDR2 YNNKEL (reference sequence). The length of the CDR3 is 15 residues. V gave up 4 bases and J gave up 9 bases, with 16 bases separating them.

The V and J genes are TRBV7-2 and TRBJ2-7; possibly TRBD1 for D (6 bases). The CDR3 runs 14 residues. The germline gives CDR1 SGHTA, CDR2 FQGNSA. Trimming left V 4 bases short and J 0 bases short, with 10 bases between. Here the CDR3 reads CASSSQGYSYEQYF. CDR3 sequence (DNA): TGTGCCAGCAGCTCGCAGGGGTACTCCTACGAGCAGTACTTC.

The CDR3 DNA reads TGTGCCAGCAGTTTAAGTTTGGCAGGAGAGAATCAGCCCCAGCATTTT. It specifies CASSLSLAGENQPQHF. J is TRBJ1-5 and V is TRBV28, with D uncertain. Per germline, CDR1 MDHEN and CDR2 SYDVKM. Between the trimmed V and J ends, which lost 2 bases and 4 bases, there was a span of 15 bases. The CDR3 runs 16 residues.

V usage is TRBV3-1 (or the pseudogene TRBV3-2) and J usage is TRBJ1-2, with D possibly being TRBD1 (6 bases). Germline V CDR1 and CDR2: LGHDT, YNNKEL (reference sequence). V lost 0 bases and J 8 bases, leaving 13 bases between the germline ends. The CDR3 consists of 14 residues. For the CDR3, the DNA is TGTGCCAGCAGCCAAGATACGGCGACAGGAGGCTACACCTTC. It yields the protein CASSQDTATGGYTF.

J is TRBJ2-3 and V is TRBV7-6; 12 bases are a match to TRBD2. Germline V gives CDR1 SGHVS, CDR2 FNYEAQ. V gave up 5 bases and J gave up 4 bases; unmatched junction bases: 7. The CDR3 is made up of 16 amino acids. CDR3 amino acids: CASSPRTSGVADTQYF. Written as DNA, the CDR3 is TGTGCCAGCAGCCCGCGGACTAGCGGGGTTGCAGATACGCAGTATTTT.